Below, one TCR beta chain is given with its context. The junction differs from germline at one of its ends, possibly a read error. This sample is drawn from a study of blood T cell repertoires in COVID-19. Looking at the study overall: Acute and convalescent COVID-19 samples came from the United States, Italy and Spain.

Germline V gene sequence: CDR1 KGHSH, CDR2 LQKENI. This CDR3 is 15 amino acids long. Per the authors' pipeline: Estimates of nucleated cell counts were drawn from the amplification of reference gene primers. Measured with immunoSEQ multiplex PCR; TCRdb has only the in-frame clones, and not every one. V and J calls and clone size come straight from that table; D and trimming were deduced from the DNA. Among roughly 340,000 clones listed, more than 70% were seen once. Patients in Seattle were enrolled during active infection, then followed longitudinally. This chain uses TRBV18 with TRBJ2-7; 10 bases are shared with TRBD1. The TCR comes from a woman under 40 with COVID-19, enrolled during active disease. Sequencing was carried out using peripheral blood. CDR3 in DNA: TGTGCCAGCTCACCAGCCGGGACAGGGGAACCCCCCCGGGACTTC. It specifies CASSPAGTGEPPRDF. The entire variable domain, with the rest obtained from reference TRBV18 and TRBJ2-7, is as follows: NAGVMQNPRHLVRRRGQEARLRCSPMKGHSHVYWYRQLPEEGLKFMVYLQKENIIDESGMPKERFSAEFPKEGPSILRIQQVVRGDSAAYFCASSPAGTGEPPRDFGPGTRLTVT.